These T cell receptor beta chains were read from a single sample in a study of cytomegalovirus exposure and HLA in healthy donors. Repertoires were generated with immunoSEQ multiplex PCR, while TCRdb's copy carries only in-frame clones and drops some. This repertoire shows 100,000 or so clones, 75% found once; its top ten account for under 1.5%. The sample taken for sequencing was PBMCs. The receptors derive from a man aged 35-49 years in good health and CMV-seronegative. CDR3s include the opening cysteine and the closing phenylalanine or tryptophan. A D gene is named only where the DNA matches it firmly. A row's size may be missing; if present it is once, few, many or a size class.

clone size,V gene,D gene,J gene,CDR3 protein,CDR3 DNA
NA,TRBV28,NA,TRBJ2-3,CASTRGTDTQYF,TGTGCCAGCACCCGCGGAACAGATACGCAGTATTTT
NA,TRBV6-5,NA,TRBJ2-7,CASRNRGGEQYF,TGTGCCAGCAGGAACAGGGGGGGCGAGCAGTACTTC
NA,TRBV2,TRBD2,TRBJ2-7,CASSERESSYEQYF,TGTGCCAGCAGCGAGCGGGAGAGCTCCTACGAGCAGTACTTC
NA,TRBV4-3,TRBD1,TRBJ1-6,CASSYGTGDSQNSPLHF,TGCGCCAGCAGCTACGGGACAGGGGACTCTCAAAATTCACCCCTCCACTTT
few,TRBV4-1,NA,TRBJ2-2,CASSQGLVARTGELFF,TGCGCCAGCAGCCAAGGGCTAGTGGCGCGGACCGGGGAGCTGTTTTTT
once,TRBV11-3,TRBD2,TRBJ2-7,CASSPGGARYEQYF,TGTGCCAGCAGCCCCGGGGGGGCGCGTTACGAGCAGTACTTC
NA,TRBV7-6,NA,TRBJ2-3,CASSLVGSIRYPDTQYF,TGTGCCAGCAGCTTAGTCGGGTCTATACGATATCCAGATACGCAGTATTTT
NA,TRBV7-9,TRBD1,TRBJ2-2,CASSLTGKELFF,TGTGCCAGCAGCTTGACAGGGAAGGAGCTGTTTTTT
NA,TRBV7-6,NA,TRBJ2-5,CASSVRVRETQYF,TGTGCCAGCAGCGTAAGAGTGAGGGAGACCCAGTACTTC
NA,TRBV10-2,NA,TRBJ1-1,CASSVTPVGTEAFF,TGCGCCAGCAGTGTGACTCCGGTGGGCACTGAAGCTTTCTTT
NA,TRBV6-6,TRBD1,TRBJ2-7,CASSYRTGSAYEQYF,TGTGCCAGCAGTTACCGGACAGGGAGCGCCTACGAGCAGTACTTC
NA,TRBV5-4,TRBD1,TRBJ1-1,CASSASTGGGTEAFF,TGTGCCAGCAGCGCATCCACAGGGGGGGGCACTGAAGCTTTCTTT
few,TRBV5-1,TRBD1,TRBJ2-7,CASSMTGTGYNEQYF,TGCGCCAGCAGCATGACCGGGACAGGGTATAACGAGCAGTACTTC
once,TRBV11-1,TRBD1,TRBJ2-2,CASSLGTGNTGELFF,TGTGCCAGCAGCTTAGGGACAGGGAACACCGGGGAGCTGTTTTTT
NA,TRBV5-1,TRBD2,TRBJ2-3,CASSWGTSGNTDTQYF,TGCGCCAGCAGCTGGGGGACTAGCGGGAACACAGATACGCAGTATTTT
NA,TRBV4-1,NA,TRBJ1-4,CASSQKGVGEKLFF,TGCGCCAGCAGCCAAAAAGGGGTTGGTGAAAAACTGTTTTTT
NA,TRBV5-5,NA,TRBJ2-7,CASSLAFGESRRLYEQYF,TGTGCCAGCAGCTTGGCCTTTGGGGAGTCCAGGCGGCTTTACGAGCAGTACTTC
NA,TRBV5-4,TRBD2,TRBJ2-3,CASSLELAGSTDTQYF,TGTGCCAGCAGCTTGGAACTAGCGGGTAGCACAGATACGCAGTATTTT
once,TRBV11-2,TRBD1,TRBJ1-4,CASSPGQGGEKLFF,TGTGCCAGCAGCCCCGGACAGGGCGGGGAAAAACTGTTTTTT